This T cell receptor (beta chain) was captured in a study of T-cell reconstitution after alpha-beta-depleted transplantation in children. Preparation of the TCRbeta library was carried out with unique molecular identifiers. TCRdb itself ran the PCR reads through MiXCR, one entry per CDR3 protein. The sample yields around 17,000 distinct CDR3 sequences, 4.5% to 6.5% seen once. Germline V gives CDR1 SGHTA, CDR2 FQGNSA. The J segment lost 1 base and the V segment lost 1 base, leaving 6 bases of the junction unmatched. This CDR3 spans 17 amino acids. General observations from the study: High day-60 TCRbeta diversity in some patients came from surviving recipient T cells and thymic progenitors. Newly produced T cells mostly provided counts and TCRbeta diversity after one year, as hyperexpanded clones declined. Reported findings indicate that, about two months after transplant, alpha-beta T cells came from several hundred expanded clones, which were derived from non-depleted graft cells.

This clonotype was seen repeatedly, ten times or more. Its antigen is as yet unknown. The sample in question was PBMCs, obtained before TCRalphabeta/CD19-depleted stem cell transplant. This receptor was obtained from a boy between 10 and 17 years old with acute lymphoblastic leukemia, due to receive a stem cell transplant. The chain has TRBV7-2 and TRBJ2-3, with 9 positions matching TRBD2. The CDR3 DNA is TGTGCCAGCAGCTTAGTAGGGGCGGGGGGGCGCACAGATACGCAGTATTTT. The encoded protein is CASSLVGAGGRTDTQYF.